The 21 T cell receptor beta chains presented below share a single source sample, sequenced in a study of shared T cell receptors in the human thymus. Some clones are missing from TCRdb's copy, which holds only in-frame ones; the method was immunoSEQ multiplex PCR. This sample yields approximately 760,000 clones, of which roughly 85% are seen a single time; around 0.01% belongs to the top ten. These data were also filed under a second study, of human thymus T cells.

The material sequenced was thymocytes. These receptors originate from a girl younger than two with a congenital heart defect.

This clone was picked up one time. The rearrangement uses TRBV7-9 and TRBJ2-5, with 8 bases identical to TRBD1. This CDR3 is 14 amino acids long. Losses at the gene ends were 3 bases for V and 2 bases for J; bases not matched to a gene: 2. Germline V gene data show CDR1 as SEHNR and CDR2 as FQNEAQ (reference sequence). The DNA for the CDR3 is TGTGCCAGCAGCTTTCACAGGGGGCAAGAGACCCAGTACTTC. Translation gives CASSFHRGQETQYF. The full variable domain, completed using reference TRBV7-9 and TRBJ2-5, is DTGVSQNPRHKITKRGQNVTFRCDPISEHNRLYWYRQTLGQGPEFLTYFQNEAQLEKSRLLSDRFSAERPKGSFSTLEIQRTEQGDSAMYLCASSFHRGQETQYFGPGTRLLVL.

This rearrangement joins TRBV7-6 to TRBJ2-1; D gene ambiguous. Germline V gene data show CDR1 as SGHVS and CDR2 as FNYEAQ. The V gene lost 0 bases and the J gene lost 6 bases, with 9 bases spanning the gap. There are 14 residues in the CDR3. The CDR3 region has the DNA TGTGCCAGCAGCTTAGCTCCTCTACTCAATGAGCAGTTCTTC. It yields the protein CASSLAPLLNEQFF.

The CDR3 DNA reads as TGTGCCAGCCGGGTTCGGGGGGCTTACGAGCAGTACTTC. As protein: CASRVRGAYEQYF. The V call is TRBV5-8, the J call TRBJ2-7; D perhaps matches TRBD2 (7 bases). Trimming cost V 7 bases and J 4 bases, with 15 bases left between them. CDR3 length: 13 amino acids. Germline assignment: CDR1 SGHTS and CDR2 YDEGEE.

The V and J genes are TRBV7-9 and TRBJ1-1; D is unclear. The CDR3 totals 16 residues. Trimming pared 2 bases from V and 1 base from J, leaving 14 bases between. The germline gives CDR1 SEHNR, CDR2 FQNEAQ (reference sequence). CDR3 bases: TGTGCCAGCAGCTTATGGTCACAGAAGCCGAACACTGAAGCTTTCTTT. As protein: CASSLWSQKPNTEAFF.

As DNA, the CDR3 is TGCGCCAGCAGCAGGGACTACCAGAACACTGAAGCTTTCTTT. This codes for CASSRDYQNTEAFF. The V gene is TRBV5-1, the J gene TRBJ1-1, with D maybe TRBD1 (5 bases). Trimming pared 4 bases from V and 1 base from J, leaving 11 bases between. The CDR3 is 14 residues long. Germline V gene data show CDR1 as SGHRS and CDR2 as YFSETQ.

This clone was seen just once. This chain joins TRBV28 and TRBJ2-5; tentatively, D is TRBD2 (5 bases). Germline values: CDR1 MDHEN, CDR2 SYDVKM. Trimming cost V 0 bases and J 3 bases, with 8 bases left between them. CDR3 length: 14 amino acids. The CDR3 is CASSLWAGEETQYF. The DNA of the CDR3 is TGTGCCAGCAGTTTATGGGCCGGGGAAGAGACCCAGTACTTC.

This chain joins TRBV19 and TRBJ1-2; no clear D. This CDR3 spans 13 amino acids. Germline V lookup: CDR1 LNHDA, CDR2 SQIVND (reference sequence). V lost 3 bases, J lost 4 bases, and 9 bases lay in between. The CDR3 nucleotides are TGTGCCAGTAGTATTTTACCAGTCTATGGCTACACCTTC. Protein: CASSILPVYGYTF. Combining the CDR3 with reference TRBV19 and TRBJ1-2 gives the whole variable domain DGGITQSPKYLFRKEGQNVTLSCEQNLNHDAMYWYRQDPGQGLRLIYYSQIVNDFQKGDIAEGYSVSREKKESFPLTVTSAQKNPTAFYLCASSILPVYGYTFGSGTRLTVV.

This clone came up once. Written as DNA, the CDR3 is TGTGCCAGCAGTGAACTTTATTCCGGGACAGGGCACTACGAGCAGTACTTC. It specifies CASSELYSGTGHYEQYF. This chain links TRBV6-1 with TRBJ2-7, with 9 positions matching TRBD1. V shed 2 bases, J shed 3 bases, and the junction held 11 bases outside the gene matches. The CDR3 totals 17 residues. Germline V gene lookup returns CDR1 MNHNS and CDR2 SASEGT.

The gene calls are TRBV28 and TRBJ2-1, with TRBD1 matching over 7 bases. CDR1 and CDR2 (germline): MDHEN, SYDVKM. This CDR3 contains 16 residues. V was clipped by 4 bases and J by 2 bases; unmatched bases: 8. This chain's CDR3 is CASSSRTGSTYNEQFF. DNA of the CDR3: TGTGCCAGCAGTTCCAGGACAGGATCCACCTACAATGAGCAGTTCTTC.

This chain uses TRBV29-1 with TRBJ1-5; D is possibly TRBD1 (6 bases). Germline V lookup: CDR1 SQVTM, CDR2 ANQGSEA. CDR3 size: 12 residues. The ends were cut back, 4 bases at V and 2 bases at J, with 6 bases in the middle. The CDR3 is CSVGQGNQPQHF. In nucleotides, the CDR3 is TGCAGCGTTGGACAGGGCAATCAGCCCCAGCATTTT. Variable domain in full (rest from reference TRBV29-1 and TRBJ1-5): SAVISQKPSRDICQRGTSLTIQCQVDSQVTMMFWYRQQPGQSLTLIATANQGSEATYESGFVIDKFPISRPNLTFSTLTVSNMSPEDSSIYLCSVGQGNQPQHFGDGTRLSIL.

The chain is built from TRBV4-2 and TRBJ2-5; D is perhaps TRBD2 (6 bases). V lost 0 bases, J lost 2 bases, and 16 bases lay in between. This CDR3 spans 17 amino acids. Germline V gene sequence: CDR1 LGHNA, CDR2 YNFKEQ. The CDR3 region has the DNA TGTGCCAGCAGCCAAGAAGGAAGGGACTCCCCACAAGAGACCCAGTACTTC. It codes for CASSQEGRDSPQETQYF.

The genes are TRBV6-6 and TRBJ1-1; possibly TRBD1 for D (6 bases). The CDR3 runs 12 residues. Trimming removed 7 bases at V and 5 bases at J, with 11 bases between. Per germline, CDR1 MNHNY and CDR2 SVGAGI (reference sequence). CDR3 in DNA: TGTGCCAGCACACATCAGGGGACTGAAGCTTTCTTT. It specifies CASTHQGTEAFF.

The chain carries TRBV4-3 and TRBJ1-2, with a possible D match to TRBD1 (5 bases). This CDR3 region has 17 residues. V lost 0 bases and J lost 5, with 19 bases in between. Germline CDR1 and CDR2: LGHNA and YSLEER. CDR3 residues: CASSQDLKTPRGYGYTF. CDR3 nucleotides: TGCGCCAGCAGCCAAGATCTTAAAACACCCCGGGGGTATGGCTACACCTTC.

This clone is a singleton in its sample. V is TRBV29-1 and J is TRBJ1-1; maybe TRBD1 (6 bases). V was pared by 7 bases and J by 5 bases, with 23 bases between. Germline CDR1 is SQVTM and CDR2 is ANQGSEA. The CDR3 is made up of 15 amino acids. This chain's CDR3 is CSALDLQGEWTEAFF. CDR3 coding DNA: TGCAGCGCCCTAGACCTACAGGGAGAGTGGACTGAAGCTTTCTTT.

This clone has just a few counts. CDR3 amino acids: CASSHRVNRVVNEQFF. For the CDR3, the DNA is TGTGCCAGCAGCCACAGAGTCAACAGGGTTGTCAATGAGCAGTTCTTC. This sequence joins TRBV5-6 and TRBJ2-1, with D possibly matching TRBD1 (6 bases). Germline V gene lookup returns CDR1 SGHDT and CDR2 YYEEEE. The CDR3 spans 16 residues. V lost 4 bases, J lost 6 bases, and 20 bases lay in between.

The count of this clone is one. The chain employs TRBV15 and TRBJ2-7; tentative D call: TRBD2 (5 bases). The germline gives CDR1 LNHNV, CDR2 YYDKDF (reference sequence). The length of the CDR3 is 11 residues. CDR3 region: CATSRGKLVSV. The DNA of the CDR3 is TGTGCCACCAGCAGAGGAAAACTAGTTTCGGTC.

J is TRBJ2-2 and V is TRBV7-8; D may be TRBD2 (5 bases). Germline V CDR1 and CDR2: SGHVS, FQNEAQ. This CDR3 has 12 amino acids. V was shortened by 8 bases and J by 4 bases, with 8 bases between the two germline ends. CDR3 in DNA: TGTGCCAGCCTAGGGAGCACCGGGGAGCTGTTTTTT. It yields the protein CASLGSTGELFF.

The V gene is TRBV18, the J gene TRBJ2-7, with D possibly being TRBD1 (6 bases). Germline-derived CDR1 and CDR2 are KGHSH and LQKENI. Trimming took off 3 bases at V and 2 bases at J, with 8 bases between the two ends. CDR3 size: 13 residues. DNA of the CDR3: TGTGCCAGCTCACCCAGGGGACCCTACGAGCAGTACTTC. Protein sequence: CASSPRGPYEQYF.

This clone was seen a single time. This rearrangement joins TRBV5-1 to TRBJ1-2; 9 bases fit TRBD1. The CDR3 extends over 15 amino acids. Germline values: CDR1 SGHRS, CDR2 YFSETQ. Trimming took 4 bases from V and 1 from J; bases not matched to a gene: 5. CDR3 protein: CASSTGGAGNYGYTF. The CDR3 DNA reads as TGCGCCAGCAGCACAGGGGGCGCGGGTAACTATGGCTACACCTTC.

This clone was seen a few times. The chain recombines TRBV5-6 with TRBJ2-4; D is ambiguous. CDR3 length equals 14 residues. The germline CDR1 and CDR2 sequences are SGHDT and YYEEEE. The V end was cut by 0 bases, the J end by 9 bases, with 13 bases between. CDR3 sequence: CASSLDPISGIQYF. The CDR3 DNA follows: TGTGCCAGCAGCTTGGATCCCATCTCGGGCATTCAGTACTTC.

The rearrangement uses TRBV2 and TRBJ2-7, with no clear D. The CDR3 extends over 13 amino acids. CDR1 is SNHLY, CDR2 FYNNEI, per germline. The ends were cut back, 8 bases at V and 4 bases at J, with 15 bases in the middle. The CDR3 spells CASGVRLQYEQYF. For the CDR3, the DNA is TGTGCCAGCGGAGTCCGCCTTCAGTACGAGCAGTACTTC.